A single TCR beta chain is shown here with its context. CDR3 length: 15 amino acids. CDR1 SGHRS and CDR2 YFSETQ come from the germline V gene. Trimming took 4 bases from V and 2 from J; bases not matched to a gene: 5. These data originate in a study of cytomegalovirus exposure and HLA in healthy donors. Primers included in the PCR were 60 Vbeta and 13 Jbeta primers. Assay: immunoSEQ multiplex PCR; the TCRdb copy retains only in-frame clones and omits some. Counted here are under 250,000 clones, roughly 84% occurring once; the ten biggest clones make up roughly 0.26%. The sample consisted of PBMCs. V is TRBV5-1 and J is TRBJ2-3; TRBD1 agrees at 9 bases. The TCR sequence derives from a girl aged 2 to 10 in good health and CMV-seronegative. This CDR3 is CASSRGQGITDTQYF. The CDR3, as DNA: TGCGCCAGCAGCCGGGGACAGGGTATCACAGATACGCAGTATTTT.